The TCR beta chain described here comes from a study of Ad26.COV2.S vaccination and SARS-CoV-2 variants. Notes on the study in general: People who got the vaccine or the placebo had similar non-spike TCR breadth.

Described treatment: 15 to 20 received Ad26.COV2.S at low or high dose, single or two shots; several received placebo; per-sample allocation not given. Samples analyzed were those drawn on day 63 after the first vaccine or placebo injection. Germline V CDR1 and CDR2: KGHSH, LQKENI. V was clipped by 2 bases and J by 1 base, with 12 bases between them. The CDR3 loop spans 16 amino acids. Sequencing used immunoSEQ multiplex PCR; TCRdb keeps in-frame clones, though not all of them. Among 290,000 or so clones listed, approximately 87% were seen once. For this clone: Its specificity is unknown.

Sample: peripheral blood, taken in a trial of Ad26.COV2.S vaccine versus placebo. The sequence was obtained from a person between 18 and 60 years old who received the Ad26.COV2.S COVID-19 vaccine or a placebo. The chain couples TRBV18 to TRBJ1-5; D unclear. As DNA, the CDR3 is TGTGCCAGCTCACCATTTTCGTTACAAAGCAATCAGCCCCAGCATTTT. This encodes CASSPFSLQSNQPQHF. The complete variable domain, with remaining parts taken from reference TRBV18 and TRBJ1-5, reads NAGVMQNPRHLVRRRGQEARLRCSPMKGHSHVYWYRQLPEEGLKFMVYLQKENIIDESGMPKERFSAEFPKEGPSILRIQQVVRGDSAAYFCASSPFSLQSNQPQHFGDGTRLSIL.